Below, 30 T cell receptor beta chains from the same sample are listed, as sequenced in a study of OX40 agonist ivuxolimab in advanced cancers. Generated by immunoSEQ multiplex PCR, the TCRdb table keeps only in-frame clones and is missing some. The sample lists tens of thousands of clones; around 87% were seen once. The specimen was CD4+ or CD8+ T cells sorted from blood, collected in a trial of the OX40 agonist ivuxolimab. These receptors all come from an adult with an advanced solid tumor such as melanoma, head and neck, liver or kidney cancer.

The chain carries TRBV10-2 and TRBJ2-1; 10 bases are shared with TRBD2. The CDR3 length is 14 residues. The V and J ends lost 8 bases and 5 bases, in that order; junction bases with no gene match: 6. CDR1 is WSHSY, CDR2 SAAADI, per germline. CDR3 region: CASLGLAANNEQFF. The CDR3 DNA is TGCGCCAGCCTCGGACTAGCGGCCAACAATGAGCAGTTCTTC.

The V call is TRBV6-4, the J call TRBJ2-1, with D maybe TRBD1 (5 bases). The CDR3 spans 14 residues. With 6 bases removed from V and 0 bases from J, the gap between germline ends came to 9 bases. Per germline, CDR1 MRHNA and CDR2 SNTAGT. CDR3 sequence: CASRQEYSYNEQFF. CDR3 in DNA: TGTGCCAGCAGACAGGAATACTCCTACAATGAGCAGTTCTTC.

V is TRBV5-4 and J is TRBJ1-1; no clear D. V was clipped by 0 bases and J by 3 bases, with 12 bases between them. The germline gives CDR1 SGHNT, CDR2 YYREEE (reference sequence). The length of the CDR3 is 15 residues. This chain's CDR3 is CASSLVGRWDTEAFF. CDR3 nucleotide sequence: TGTGCCAGCAGCTTGGTAGGGCGTTGGGACACTGAAGCTTTCTTT.

This clone appeared a single time. The V call is TRBV11-2, the J call TRBJ2-5; TRBD2 aligns across 9 bases. The germline V gene has CDR1 SGHAT and CDR2 FQNNGV. The length of the CDR3 is 16 residues. V shed 4 bases and J 0 bases; nucleotides not matched to a gene: 6. The CDR3 spells CASSSSSGVYQETQYF. The CDR3 nucleotides are TGTGCCAGCAGCTCCTCTAGCGGGGTGTACCAAGAGACCCAGTACTTC.

The V call is TRBV6-1, the J call TRBJ1-1; 10 bases map to TRBD1. The CDR3 spans 15 residues. Trimming removed 4 bases from V and 7 bases from J; junction bases left unmatched: 9. Germline assignment: CDR1 MNHNS and CDR2 SASEGT. CDR3 sequence (DNA): TGTGCCAGCAGTGTCCGGGACAGGGGTTTTATTGAAGCTTTCTTT. Amino acids: CASSVRDRGFIEAFF.

The chain couples TRBV6-1 to TRBJ2-1, with 9 bases aligning to TRBD2. Germline V lookup: CDR1 MNHNS, CDR2 SASEGT. The CDR3 is 18 residues long. With 2 bases clipped from V and 3 bases from J, the junction kept 11 bases outside the gene matches. CDR3: CASSESAGGSLLYNEQFF. CDR3 nucleotide sequence: TGTGCCAGCAGTGAATCTGCGGGGGGGTCCCTCCTCTACAATGAGCAGTTCTTC.

The chain uses TRBV4-3 and TRBJ1-4; 10 bases are shared with TRBD1. The CDR3 consists of 15 residues. V trimming: 0 bases; J trimming: 7 bases; junction bases outside the gene matches: 2. Germline values: CDR1 LGHNA, CDR2 YSLEER. This CDR3 is CASSQDGTGVEKLFF. Here the CDR3 DNA reads TGCGCCAGCAGCCAAGACGGGACAGGGGTTGAAAAACTGTTTTTT.

The V call is TRBV25-1, the J call TRBJ2-3; D not resolved. In germline, CDR1 is MGHDK, CDR2 SYGVNS. The V gene lost 0 bases and the J gene lost 2 bases, with 0 bases spanning the gap. The CDR3 extends over 12 amino acids. CDR3 amino acids: CASSEYTDTQYF. The CDR3, as DNA: TGTGCCAGCAGTGAATACACAGATACGCAGTATTTT.

The chain is built from TRBV5-1 and TRBJ1-5; 7 nucleotides agree with TRBD1. This CDR3 is 15 amino acids long. The V gene end was trimmed by 0 bases and the J gene end by 3 bases; junction bases not matched to a gene: 3. Germline CDR1 is SGHRS and CDR2 is YFSETQ. The CDR3 DNA sequence: TGCGCCAGCAGCTTGGCCGGACAGGTCAATCAGCCCCAGCATTTT. This sequence encodes CASSLAGQVNQPQHF.

V is TRBV7-2 and J is TRBJ1-3; a possible D gene is TRBD1 (5 bases). V lost 5 bases to trimming and J lost 2 bases, with 13 bases between them. The germline V gene has CDR1 SGHTA and CDR2 FQGNSA. CDR3 length equals 15 residues. The CDR3 spells CASSQNRNPGNTIYF. The CDR3 DNA reads TGTGCCAGCAGCCAGAACAGGAACCCTGGAAACACCATATATTTT.

The gene calls are TRBV30 and TRBJ1-1; D call uncertain. Germline V lookup: CDR1 GTSNPN, CDR2 SVGIG (reference sequence). This CDR3 comprises 13 residues. Trimming stripped 1 base from V and 0 bases from J, with 6 bases between. CDR3 loop: CAWSGQMNTEAFF. CDR3 sequence (DNA): TGTGCCTGGAGTGGGCAGATGAACACTGAAGCTTTCTTT.

The V and J genes are TRBV5-1 and TRBJ2-2; unclear D gene. Trimming stripped 5 bases from V and 2 bases from J, with 10 bases between. CDR1 and CDR2 from the germline V gene are SGHRS and YFSETQ. CDR3 length: 14 residues. The CDR3 here is CASSTQPNTGELFF. In DNA form, the CDR3 reads TGCGCCAGCAGTACCCAACCAAACACCGGGGAGCTGTTTTTT.

The V call is TRBV19, the J call TRBJ2-1, with 8 nucleotides matching TRBD1. CDR3 length equals 16 residues. Trimming removed 1 base from V and 8 bases from J; junction bases left unmatched: 10. Germline-derived CDR1 and CDR2 are LNHDA and SQIVND (reference sequence). Here the CDR3 DNA reads TGTGCCAGTAGTATAGCCTCAGGGGGCGGAATCCATGAGCAGTTCTTC. Amino acids: CASSIASGGGIHEQFF.

J is TRBJ2-2 and V is TRBV29-1, with 10 positions matching TRBD1. This CDR3 comprises 14 residues. Germline assignment: CDR1 SQVTM and CDR2 ANQGSEA. After removal of 4 bases from V and 6 bases from J, the junction contained 5 bases not matched to a gene. The CDR3 nucleotides read TGCAGCGTTGCGCCTGGACAGGGGGCCGGGGAGCTGTTTTTT. This gives the protein CSVAPGQGAGELFF.

The chain has TRBV6-5 and TRBJ1-1; D gene uncertain. In germline, CDR1 is MNHEY, CDR2 SVGAGI. This CDR3 is 11 amino acids long. V lost 6 bases to trimming and J lost 7 bases, with 9 bases between them. The CDR3 loop reads CASRLDGEAFF. CDR3 coding DNA: TGTGCCAGCAGATTAGACGGTGAAGCTTTCTTT.

This chain joins TRBV6-5 and TRBJ2-5, with TRBD2 matching over 8 bases. The CDR3 is made up of 16 amino acids. The V gene end was trimmed by 1 base and the J gene end by 2 bases; junction bases not matched to a gene: 6. From germline, CDR1 is MNHEY and CDR2 SVGAGI. The CDR3 spells CASSYFGRGVQETQYF. The DNA of the CDR3 is TGTGCCAGCAGTTACTTCGGGCGGGGGGTTCAAGAGACCCAGTACTTC.

The J gene is TRBJ2-7, the V gene TRBV5-1, with a possible D match to TRBD1 (6 bases). V shed 4 bases and J shed 1 base, with 21 bases lying between them. The germline V gene encodes CDR1 SGHRS and CDR2 YFSETQ. The CDR3 contains 17 residues. The CDR3: CASSQPPLTGWSYEQYF. The CDR3 DNA reads TGCGCCAGCAGCCAACCTCCATTGACAGGTTGGTCCTACGAGCAGTACTTC. Full variable domain (outside the CDR3, taken from reference TRBV5-1 and TRBJ2-7): KAGVTQTPRYLIKTRGQQVTLSCSPISGHRSVSWYQQTPGQGLQFLFEYFSETQRNKGNFPGRFSGRQFSNSRSEMNVSTLELGDSALYLCASSQPPLTGWSYEQYFGPGTRLTVT.

The rearrangement joins TRBV27 to TRBJ1-5, with unresolved D. Trimming took 2 bases from V and 9 from J, leaving 14 bases between them. The CDR3 contains 14 residues. CDR1 is MNHEY and CDR2 is SMNVEV in the germline V gene (reference sequence). The CDR3 DNA reads TGTGCCAGCAGTTTACATCAGGATTTGGGGCCCCAGCATTTT. This codes for CASSLHQDLGPQHF.

The chain links TRBV5-1 to TRBJ1-2; 7 nucleotides match TRBD1. This CDR3 region has 15 residues. Per the germline V gene, CDR1 is SGHRS and CDR2 is YFSETQ. After removal of 0 bases from V and 6 bases from J, the junction contained 8 bases not matched to a gene. The CDR3 region has the DNA TGCGCCAGCAGCTTGGAGAGGGGGCGACTTAATGGCTACACCTTC. Amino acid sequence: CASSLERGRLNGYTF.

The rearrangement links TRBV19 to TRBJ2-7; TRBD2 matches 11 bases. With 5 bases clipped from V and 5 bases from J, the junction kept 11 bases outside the gene matches. CDR1 is LNHDA and CDR2 is SQIVND in the germline V gene (reference sequence). The CDR3 is made up of 16 amino acids. The CDR3: CASSVTPGTSGNEQYF. The CDR3 nucleotides read TGTGCCAGTAGTGTAACCCCCGGGACTAGCGGAAACGAGCAGTACTTC.

This sequence joins TRBV11-2 and TRBJ1-2; D uncertain. CDR1 is SGHAT and CDR2 is FQNNGV in the germline V gene. This CDR3 contains 14 residues. V was cut by 5 bases and J by 5 bases, with 15 bases left in between. CDR3 bases: TGTGCCAGCAGCACAGCCGGGATGATATATGGCTACACCTTC. Its translation is CASSTAGMIYGYTF.

Details on this clone: Within the sample, other DNA sequences also encode this same CDR3. The chain employs TRBV29-1 and TRBJ2-7; D might be TRBD2 (5 bases). Germline V lookup: CDR1 SQVTM, CDR2 ANQGSEA. V was shortened by 6 bases and J by 3 bases, with 15 bases between the two germline ends. CDR3 length: 13 residues. The CDR3 spells CSVGRVGGYEQYF. In DNA, the CDR3 is TGCAGCGTCGGTCGGGTTGGAGGCTACGAGCAGTACTTC.

The chain recombines TRBV6-6 with TRBJ2-7; D is perhaps TRBD1 (6 bases). Germline CDR1 MNHNY, CDR2 SVGAGI (reference sequence). The CDR3 length is 15 residues. Between the trimmed V and J ends, which lost 3 bases and 4 bases, there was a span of 16 bases. This chain's CDR3 is CASSYIWDTKYEQYF. The CDR3 DNA reads as TGTGCCAGCAGTTATATCTGGGACACGAAGTACGAGCAGTACTTC.

The chain is built from TRBV6-1 and TRBJ1-1; D is perhaps TRBD1 (5 bases). The V end lost 11 bases, the J end lost 0 bases, and 13 bases lay between the germline ends. The CDR3 has 13 amino acids. Germline assignment: CDR1 MNHNS and CDR2 SASEGT. The CDR3 DNA reads TGTGCCGCCCGGAGGACAATGAACACTGAAGCTTTCTTT. It translates to CAARRTMNTEAFF.

V gene TRBV7-2 combines with J gene TRBJ2-3, with TRBD2 matching over 9 bases. After removal of 5 bases from V and 4 bases from J, the junction contained 7 bases not matched to a gene. In germline, CDR1 is SGHTA, CDR2 FQGNSA. The CDR3 sequence is 15 residues long. CDR3 region: CASSRGGGVADTQYF. The CDR3 nucleotides read TGTGCCAGCAGCCGAGGCGGGGGGGTGGCAGATACGCAGTATTTT.

The rearrangement uses TRBV27 and TRBJ1-4; 7 positions match TRBD1. Germline assignment: CDR1 MNHEY and CDR2 SMNVEV (reference sequence). The CDR3 loop spans 13 amino acids. J was trimmed by 4 bases and V by 6 bases; bases with no gene match: 2. The CDR3 DNA reads TGTGCCAGCAGGGGACAGCTTAATGAAAAACTGTTTTTT. Its protein product is CASRGQLNEKLFF.

The chain carries TRBV2 and TRBJ1-5, with a weak D call TRBD1 (6 bases). V was cut by 7 bases and J by 0 bases, with 19 bases left in between. Germline-derived CDR1 and CDR2 are SNHLY and FYNNEI. This CDR3 is 17 amino acids long. Here the CDR3 DNA reads TGTGCCAGCACCGTCACAGGGTCCCCTTATAGCAATCAGCCCCAGCATTTT. Its protein is CASTVTGSPYSNQPQHF.

V usage is TRBV5-8 and J usage is TRBJ1-5, with unresolved D. The CDR3 consists of 11 residues. Germline assignment: CDR1 SGHTS and CDR2 YDEGEE. V was clipped by 4 bases and J by 7 bases, with 6 bases between them. DNA for the CDR3: TGTGCCAGCAGCCCCCGGCAGCCCCAGCATTTT. It encodes CASSPRQPQHF.

This chain connects TRBV19 to TRBJ2-2, with D uncertain. The germline CDR1 and CDR2 sequences are LNHDA and SQIVND (reference sequence). CDR3 length: 13 amino acids. Trimming took 6 bases from V and 0 from J, leaving 5 bases between them. CDR3 sequence reads: CASSQTNTGELFF. The CDR3, as DNA: TGTGCCAGTAGCCAAACGAACACCGGGGAGCTGTTTTTT.

The table lists this clone with a count of one. V and J are TRBV9 and TRBJ2-2, with 10 bases lining up with TRBD1. V lost 5 bases to trimming and J lost 0 bases; unmatched junction nucleotides: 10. Germline lookup yields CDR1 SGDLS and CDR2 YYNGEE. CDR3 length equals 18 residues. CDR3: CASRSFDRGHTNTGELFF. The CDR3 nucleotides read TGTGCCAGCAGATCATTCGACAGGGGGCATACGAACACCGGGGAGCTGTTTTTT.